This TCR beta chain was profiled in a study of CD8+ T cells in alopecia areata. Study-level information: Treated patients swallowed 5 to 10 mg of oral tofacitinib twice daily. Percentage of affected scalp area was the basis on which treated patients' severity was scored.

The germline V gene encodes CDR1 MGHDK and CDR2 SYGVNS. J lost 8 bases, V lost 3 bases, and 10 bases had no gene match. This CDR3 spans 15 amino acids. This clone was picked up a small number of times. The antigen is undetermined. Extracted RNA was reverse transcribed, and the resulting cDNA served as sequencing template. Profiling relied on immunoSEQ multiplex PCR, and the TCRdb table lists in-frame clones only, not all of them. The sample lists approximately 200,000 clones; 55% to 75% were seen once. Treatment reported: oral pan-JAK inhibitor, 5-10 mg twice daily. Notes on the study in general: Scalp lesions, especially in alopecia totalis/universalis, had higher clonality than normal scalp.

The receptor was isolated from a human donor with alopecia areata. The chain joins TRBV25-1 to TRBJ2-4; 7 nucleotides agree with TRBD2. The sequencing used CD4+ T cells sorted from blood, collected at week 24, from a patient treated with tofacitinib. DNA for the CDR3: TGTGCCAGCAGTGACCTAGGGAGCGGGGTGGACATTCAGTACTTC. Encoded protein: CASSDLGSGVDIQYF.